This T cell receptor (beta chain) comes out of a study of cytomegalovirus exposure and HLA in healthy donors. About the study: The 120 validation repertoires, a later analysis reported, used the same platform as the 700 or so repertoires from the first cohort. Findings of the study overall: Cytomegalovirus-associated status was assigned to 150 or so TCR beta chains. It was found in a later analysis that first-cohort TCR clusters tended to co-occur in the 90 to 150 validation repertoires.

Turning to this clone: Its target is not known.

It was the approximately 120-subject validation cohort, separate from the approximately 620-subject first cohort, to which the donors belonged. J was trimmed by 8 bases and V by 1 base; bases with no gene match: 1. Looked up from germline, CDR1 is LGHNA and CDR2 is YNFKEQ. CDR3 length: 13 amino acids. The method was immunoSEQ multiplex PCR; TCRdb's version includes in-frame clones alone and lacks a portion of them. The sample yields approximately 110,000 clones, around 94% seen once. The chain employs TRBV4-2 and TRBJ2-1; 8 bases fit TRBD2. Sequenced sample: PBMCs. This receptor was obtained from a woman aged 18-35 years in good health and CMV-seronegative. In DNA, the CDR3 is TGTGCCAGCAGCCAAGTACTAGCGGATGAGCAGTTCTTC. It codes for CASSQVLADEQFF.